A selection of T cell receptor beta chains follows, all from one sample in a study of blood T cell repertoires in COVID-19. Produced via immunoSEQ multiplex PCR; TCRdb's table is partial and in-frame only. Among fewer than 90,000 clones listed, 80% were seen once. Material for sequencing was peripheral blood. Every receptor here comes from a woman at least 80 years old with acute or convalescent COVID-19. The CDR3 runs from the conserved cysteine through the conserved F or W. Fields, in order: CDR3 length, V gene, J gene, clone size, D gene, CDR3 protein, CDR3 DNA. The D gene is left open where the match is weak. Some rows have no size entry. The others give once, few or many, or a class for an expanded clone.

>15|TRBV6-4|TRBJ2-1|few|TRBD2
CASSDRASGGYEQFF
TGTGCCAGCAGTGACCGCGCTAGCGGGGGGTATGAGCAGTTCTTC
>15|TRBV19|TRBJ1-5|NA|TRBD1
CASSFRQGGNQPQHF
TGTGCCAGTAGTTTTAGACAGGGCGGCAATCAGCCCCAGCATTTT
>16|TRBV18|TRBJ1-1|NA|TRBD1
CASSRSLDRGNTEAFF
TGTGCCAGCTCACGAAGTTTGGACAGGGGGAACACTGAAGCTTTCTTT
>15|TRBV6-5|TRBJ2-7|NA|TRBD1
CASSYSGTAIYEQYF
TGTGCCAGCAGTTACTCGGGGACAGCTATCTACGAGCAGTACTTC
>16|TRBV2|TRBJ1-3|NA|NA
CASSRNGLGSGNTIYF
TGTGCCAGCAGCCGAAACGGGTTGGGCTCTGGAAACACCATATATTTT
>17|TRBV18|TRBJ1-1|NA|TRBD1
CASSRARGRRSYTEAFF
TGTGCCAGCTCACGCGCCAGGGGGCGGCGGTCGTACACTGAAGCTTTCTTT
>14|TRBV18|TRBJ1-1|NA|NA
CASSETGGGTEAFF
TGTGCCAGCTCAGAGACAGGCGGCGGCACTGAAGCTTTCTTT
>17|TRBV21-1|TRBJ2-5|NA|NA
CASSEEVASGGQETQYF
TGTGCCAGCAGCGAAGAGGTAGCATCGGGGGGGCAAGAGACCCAGTACTTC
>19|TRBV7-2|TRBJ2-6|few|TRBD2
CASTELLGRGVSGANVLTF
TGTGCCAGCACCGAGCTCCTCGGGAGGGGAGTATCTGGGGCCAACGTCCTGACTTTC
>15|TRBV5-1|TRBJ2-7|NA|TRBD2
CASSLGLAGSYEQYF
TGCGCCAGCAGCTTGGGACTAGCGGGTTCCTACGAGCAGTACTTC
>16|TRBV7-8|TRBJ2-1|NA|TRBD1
CASSLQGASSYNEQFF
TGTGCCAGCAGCTTACAGGGGGCCAGCTCCTACAATGAGCAGTTCTTC
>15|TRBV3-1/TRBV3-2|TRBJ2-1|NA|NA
CASSYRLSSGNEQFF
TGTGCCAGCAGCTATCGCTTATCTTCCGGCAATGAGCAGTTCTTC
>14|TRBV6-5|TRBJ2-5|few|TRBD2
CATIGLAVPETQYF
TGTGCCACCATCGGACTAGCTGTTCCTGAGACCCAGTACTTC
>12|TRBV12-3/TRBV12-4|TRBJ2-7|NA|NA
CASSFGRREQYF
TGTGCCAGCAGTTTCGGGAGACGCGAGCAGTACTTC
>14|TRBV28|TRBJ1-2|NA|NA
CASSTGGGQDHYTF
TGTGCCAGCAGTACCGGGGGAGGGCAGGACCACTACACCTTC
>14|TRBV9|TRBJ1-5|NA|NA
CASSVDGFYQPQHF
TGTGCCAGCAGCGTAGACGGGTTCTATCAGCCCCAGCATTTT
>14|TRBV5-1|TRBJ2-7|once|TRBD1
CASSTGTVSYEQYF
TGCGCCAGCAGCACGGGGACAGTTTCCTACGAGCAGTACTTC
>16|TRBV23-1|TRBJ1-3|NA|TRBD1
CASSQGPGQGENTIYF
TGCGCCAGCAGTCAGGGGCCGGGGCAGGGGGAAAACACCATATATTTT
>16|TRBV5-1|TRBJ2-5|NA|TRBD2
CASSLAGAGVGETQYF
TGCGCCAGCAGCTTGGCCGGTGCGGGGGTGGGAGAGACCCAGTACTTC
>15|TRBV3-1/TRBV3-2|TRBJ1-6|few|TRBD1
CASSHDRVYNSPLHF
TGTGCCAGCAGCCACGACAGGGTCTATAATTCACCCCTCCACTTT
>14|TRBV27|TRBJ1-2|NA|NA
CASSLAQGQYGYTF
TGTGCCAGCAGTCTAGCACAGGGTCAATATGGCTACACCTTC
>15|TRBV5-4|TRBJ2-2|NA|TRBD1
CASSSDRGSAGELFF
TGTGCCAGCAGCTCGGACAGGGGGAGCGCCGGGGAGCTGTTTTTT
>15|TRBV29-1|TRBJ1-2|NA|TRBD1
CSVEDLSGQGVPNTF
TGCAGCGTTGAAGATCTATCGGGACAGGGGGTCCCTAACACCTTC
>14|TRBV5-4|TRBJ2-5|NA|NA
CASSSGTTKETQYF
TGTGCCAGCAGCTCCGGGACAACAAAAGAGACCCAGTACTTC
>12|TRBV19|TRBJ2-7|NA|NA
CASARGGYEQYF
TGTGCCAGTGCTAGGGGGGGCTACGAGCAGTACTTC
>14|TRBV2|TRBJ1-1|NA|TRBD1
CASSFTGESTEAFF
TGTGCCAGCAGTTTTACAGGGGAGAGTACTGAAGCTTTCTTT
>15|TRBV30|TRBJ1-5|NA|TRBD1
CAWSQGAWGNQPQHF
TGTGCCTGGAGTCAGGGGGCTTGGGGCAATCAGCCCCAGCATTTT
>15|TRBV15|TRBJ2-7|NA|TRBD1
CATSREGTGAYEQYF
TGTGCCACCAGCAGAGAGGGGACAGGAGCCTACGAGCAGTACTTC
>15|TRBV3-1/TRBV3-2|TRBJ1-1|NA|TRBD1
CASSHLDRGSTEAFF
TGTGCCAGCAGCCACCTCGACAGGGGGAGCACTGAAGCTTTCTTT
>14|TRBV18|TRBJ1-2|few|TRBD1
CASSGDRANYGYTF
TGTGCCAGCTCAGGGGACAGGGCCAACTATGGCTACACCTTC
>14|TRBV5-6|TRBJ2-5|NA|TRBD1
CASSLTGGGETQYF
TGTGCCAGCAGTCTGACAGGGGGCGGAGAGACCCAGTACTTC
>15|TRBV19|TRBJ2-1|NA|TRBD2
CASRAAGGLVNEQFF
TGTGCCAGTAGGGCAGCGGGAGGGCTAGTCAATGAGCAGTTCTTC
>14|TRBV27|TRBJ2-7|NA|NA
CASSWDIPSYEQYF
TGTGCCAGCAGCTGGGACATCCCATCCTACGAGCAGTACTTC
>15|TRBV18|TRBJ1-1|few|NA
CASSPTETANTEAFF
TGTGCCAGCTCACCCACAGAGACAGCAAACACTGAAGCTTTCTTT
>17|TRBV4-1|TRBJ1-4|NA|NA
CASSQHDRTVYNEKLFF
TGCGCCAGCAGCCAACACGACCGGACAGTCTATAATGAAAAACTGTTTTTT
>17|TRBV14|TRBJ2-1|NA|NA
CASSQALGQSSYNEQFF
TGTGCCAGCAGCCAAGCTCTCGGACAGAGCTCCTACAATGAGCAGTTCTTC
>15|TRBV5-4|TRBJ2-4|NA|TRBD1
CASSSGTVGKNIQYF
TGTGCCAGCAGCTCCGGGACAGTGGGCAAAAACATTCAGTACTTC
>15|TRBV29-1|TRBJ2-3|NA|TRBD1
CSVEGYRGPTDTQYF
TGCAGCGTTGAAGGCTACAGGGGGCCCACAGATACGCAGTATTTT
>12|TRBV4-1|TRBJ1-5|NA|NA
CASSQVNQPQHF
TGCGCCAGCAGCCAAGTAAATCAGCCCCAGCATTTT
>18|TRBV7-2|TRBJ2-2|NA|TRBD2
CASSIGRRSGRDTGELFF
TGTGCCAGCAGCATCGGGAGGCGTAGCGGGAGGGACACCGGGGAGCTGTTTTTT
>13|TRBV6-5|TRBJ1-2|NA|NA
CASTLGTNYGYTF
TGTGCCAGCACCCTCGGGACAAACTATGGCTACACCTTC
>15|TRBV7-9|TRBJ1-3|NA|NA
CASSFGRSSGNTIYF
TGTGCCAGCAGCTTTGGCAGGTCCTCTGGAAACACCATATATTTT
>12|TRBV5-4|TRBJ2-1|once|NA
CASSNPRGEQFF
TGTGCCAGCAGCAACCCAAGGGGGGAGCAGTTCTTC
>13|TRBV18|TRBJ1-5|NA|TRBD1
CASSKDRDQPQHF
TGTGCCAGCTCCAAAGACAGGGATCAGCCCCAGCATTTT
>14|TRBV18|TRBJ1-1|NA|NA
CASSPRTENTEAFF
TGTGCCAGCTCCCCCCGAACAGAGAACACTGAAGCTTTCTTT
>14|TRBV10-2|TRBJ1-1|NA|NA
CASSLTRMNTEAFF
TGCGCCAGCAGCCTGACTCGGATGAACACTGAAGCTTTCTTT
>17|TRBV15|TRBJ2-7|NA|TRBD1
CATSREGGQGVAYEQYF
TGTGCCACCAGCAGAGAGGGGGGACAGGGGGTCGCCTACGAGCAGTACTTC
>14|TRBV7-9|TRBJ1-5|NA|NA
CASSLRGSEQPQHF
TGTGCCAGCAGCTTAAGAGGGAGTGAACAGCCCCAGCATTTT
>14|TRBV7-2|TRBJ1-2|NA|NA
CASSSGRDNYGYTF
TGTGCCAGCAGCTCTGGACGGGATAACTATGGCTACACCTTC
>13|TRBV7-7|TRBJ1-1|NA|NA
CASSRARNTEAFF
TGTGCCAGCAGCCGAGCCCGGAACACTGAAGCTTTCTTT
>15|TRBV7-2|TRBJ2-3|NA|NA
CASNLEGSNTDTQYF
TGTGCCAGCAACTTAGAGGGGTCTAACACAGATACGCAGTATTTT
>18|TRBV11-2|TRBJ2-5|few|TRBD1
CASSFSRMDRVGGETQYF
TGTGCCAGCAGCTTTAGTAGGATGGACAGGGTGGGGGGAGAGACCCAGTACTTC
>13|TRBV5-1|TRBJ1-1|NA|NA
CASSLTVNTEAFF
TGCGCCAGCAGCCTCACAGTGAACACTGAAGCTTTCTTT